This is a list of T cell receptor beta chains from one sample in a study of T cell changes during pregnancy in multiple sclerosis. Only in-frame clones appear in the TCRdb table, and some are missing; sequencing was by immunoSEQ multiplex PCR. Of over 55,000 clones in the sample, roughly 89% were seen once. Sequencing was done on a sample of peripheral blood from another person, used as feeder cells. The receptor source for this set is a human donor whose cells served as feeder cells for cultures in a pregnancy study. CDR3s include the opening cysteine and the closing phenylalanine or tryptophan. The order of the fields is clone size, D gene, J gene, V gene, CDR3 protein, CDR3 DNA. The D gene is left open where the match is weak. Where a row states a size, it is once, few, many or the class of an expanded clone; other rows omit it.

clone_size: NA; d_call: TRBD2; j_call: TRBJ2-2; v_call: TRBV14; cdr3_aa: CASSHYRGGAGTTGELFF; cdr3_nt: TGTGCCAGCAGCCACTACCGCGGGGGAGCGGGGACCACCGGGGAGCTGTTTTTT
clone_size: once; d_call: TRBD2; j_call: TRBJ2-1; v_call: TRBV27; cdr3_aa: CASNRGGSYNEQFF; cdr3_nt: TGTGCCAGCAACCGGGGGGGATCCTACAATGAGCAGTTCTTC
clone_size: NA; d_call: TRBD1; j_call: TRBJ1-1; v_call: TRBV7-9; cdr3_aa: CASSFDRGPRVNTEAFF; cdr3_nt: TGTGCCAGCAGCTTCGACAGGGGACCGAGGGTGAACACTGAAGCTTTCTTT
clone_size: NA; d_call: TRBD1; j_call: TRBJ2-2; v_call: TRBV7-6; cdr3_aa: CASSLSGQGSPGELFF; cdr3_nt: TGTGCCAGCAGCCTCTCGGGACAGGGCTCCCCCGGGGAGCTGTTTTTT
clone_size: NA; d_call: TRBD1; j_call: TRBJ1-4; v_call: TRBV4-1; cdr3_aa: CASSQDPGGGTFATNEKLFF; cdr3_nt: TGCGCCAGCAGCCAAGACCCAGGGGGGGGGACCTTTGCAACTAATGAAAAACTGTTTTTT
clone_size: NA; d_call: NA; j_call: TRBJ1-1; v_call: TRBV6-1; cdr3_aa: CASSLRGMNTEAFF; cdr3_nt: TGTGCCAGCAGTCTCAGGGGCATGAACACTGAAGCTTTCTTT
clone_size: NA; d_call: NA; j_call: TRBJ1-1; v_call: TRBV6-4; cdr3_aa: CASAPELNTEAFF; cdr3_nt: TGTGCCAGCGCCCCAGAGCTGAACACTGAAGCTTTCTTT
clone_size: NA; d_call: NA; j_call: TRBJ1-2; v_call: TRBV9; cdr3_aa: CASSEALSYTF; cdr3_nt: TGTGCCAGCAGCGAAGCATTGAGCTACACCTTC
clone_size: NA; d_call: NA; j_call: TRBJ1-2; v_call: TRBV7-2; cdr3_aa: CASSPTPPNYGYTF; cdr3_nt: TGTGCCAGCAGCCCAACCCCTCCTAACTATGGCTACACCTTC
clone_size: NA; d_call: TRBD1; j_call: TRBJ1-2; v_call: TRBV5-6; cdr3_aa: CASSTGTAGRYTF; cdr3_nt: TGTGCCAGCAGCACGGGGACAGCGGGTCGCTACACCTTC
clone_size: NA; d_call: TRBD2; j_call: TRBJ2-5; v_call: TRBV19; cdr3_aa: CASSEAGLAGPQETQYF; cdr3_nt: TGTGCCAGTAGCGAGGCGGGACTAGCGGGGCCCCAAGAGACCCAGTACTTC
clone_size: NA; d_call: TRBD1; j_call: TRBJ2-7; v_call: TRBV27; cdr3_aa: CASSLGQGVEGQYF; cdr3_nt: TGTGCCAGCAGTTTGGGACAGGGGGTGGAGGGGCAGTACTTC
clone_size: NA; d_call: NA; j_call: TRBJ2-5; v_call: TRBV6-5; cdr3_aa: CASSRGRREETQYF; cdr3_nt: TGTGCCAGCAGCCGGGGACGGAGGGAAGAGACCCAGTACTTC
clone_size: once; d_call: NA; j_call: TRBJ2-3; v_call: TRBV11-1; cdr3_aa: CASSLGGDGTDTQYF; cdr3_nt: TGTGCCAGCAGCTTAGGAGGGGACGGCACAGATACGCAGTATTTT
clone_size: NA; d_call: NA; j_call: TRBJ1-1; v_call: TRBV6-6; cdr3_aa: CASSYLGEMDAFF; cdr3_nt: TGTGCCAGCAGTTACTTGGGGGAAATGGATGCTTTCTTT
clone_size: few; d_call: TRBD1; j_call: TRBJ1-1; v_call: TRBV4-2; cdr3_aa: CASSRPPAGGVNTEAFF; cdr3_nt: TGTGCCAGCAGCCGCCCTCCGGCAGGGGGGGTAAACACTGAAGCTTTCTTT
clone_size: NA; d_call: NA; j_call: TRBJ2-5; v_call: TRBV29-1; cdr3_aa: CSVGEGNMETQYF; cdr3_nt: TGCAGCGTTGGGGAAGGGAACATGGAGACCCAGTACTTC
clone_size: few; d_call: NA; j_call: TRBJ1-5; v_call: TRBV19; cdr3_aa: CASSIVRGREQPQHF; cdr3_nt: TGTGCCAGTAGTATAGTGAGAGGGCGTGAACAGCCCCAGCATTTT
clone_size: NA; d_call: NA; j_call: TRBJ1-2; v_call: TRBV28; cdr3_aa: CASSLYKDKANYGYTF; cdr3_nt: TGTGCCAGCAGTTTATATAAGGACAAAGCTAACTATGGCTACACCTTC
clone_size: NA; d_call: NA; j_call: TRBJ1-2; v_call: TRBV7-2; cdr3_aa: CASSFSGENYGYTF; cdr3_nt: TGTGCCAGCAGCTTTTCAGGGGAAAACTATGGCTACACCTTC
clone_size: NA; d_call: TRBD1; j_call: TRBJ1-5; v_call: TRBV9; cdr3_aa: CATPQDRENEDQPQHF; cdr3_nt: TGTGCTACCCCCCAGGACAGGGAAAATGAGGATCAGCCCCAGCATTTT
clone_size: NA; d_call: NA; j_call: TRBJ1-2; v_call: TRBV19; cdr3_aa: CASTPRPGTPDGYTF; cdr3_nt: TGTGCCAGTACTCCTCGGCCAGGGACTCCCGATGGCTACACCTTC
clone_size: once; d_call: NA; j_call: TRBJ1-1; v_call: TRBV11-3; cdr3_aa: CASSFLMNTEAFF; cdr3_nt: TGTGCCAGCAGCTTCTTAATGAACACTGAAGCTTTCTTT
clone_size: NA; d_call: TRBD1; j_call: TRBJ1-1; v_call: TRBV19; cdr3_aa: CASNKDRANTEAFF; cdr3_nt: TGTGCCAGTAACAAAGACAGGGCAAACACTGAAGCTTTCTTT
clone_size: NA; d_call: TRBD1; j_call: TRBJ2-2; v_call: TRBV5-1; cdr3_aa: CASSLDRGSGELFF; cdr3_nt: TGCGCCAGCAGCTTGGACAGGGGGTCCGGGGAGCTGTTTTTT
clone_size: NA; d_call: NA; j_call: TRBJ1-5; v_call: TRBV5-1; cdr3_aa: CASSLGGYSNQPQHF; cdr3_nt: TGCGCCAGCAGCTTAGGGGGGTATAGCAATCAGCCCCAGCATTTT
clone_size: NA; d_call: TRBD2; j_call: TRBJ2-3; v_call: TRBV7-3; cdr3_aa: CASSSGTSRSDTQYF; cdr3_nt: TGTGCCAGCAGTTCCGGGACTAGTAGATCAGATACGCAGTATTTT
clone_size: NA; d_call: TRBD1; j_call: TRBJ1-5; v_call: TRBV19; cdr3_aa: CARDGTGDENNQPQHF; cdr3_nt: TGTGCCAGGGACGGGACAGGGGATGAGAACAATCAGCCCCAGCATTTT
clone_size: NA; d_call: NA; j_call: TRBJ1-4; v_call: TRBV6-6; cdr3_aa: CASSYVNEKLFF; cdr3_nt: TGTGCCAGCAGTTACGTTAATGAAAAACTGTTTTTT
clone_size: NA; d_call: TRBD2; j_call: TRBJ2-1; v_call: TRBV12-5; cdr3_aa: CASGLVYLAGGGYNEQFF; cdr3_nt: TGTGCTAGTGGTTTGGTATACCTAGCGGGAGGGGGATACAATGAGCAGTTCTTC
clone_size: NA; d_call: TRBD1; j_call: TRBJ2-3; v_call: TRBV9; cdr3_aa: CASSSPRGLGTDTQYF; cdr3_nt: TGTGCCAGCAGCTCCCCCAGGGGGCTGGGAACAGATACGCAGTATTTT
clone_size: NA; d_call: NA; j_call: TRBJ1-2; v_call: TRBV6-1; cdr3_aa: CASKNGNMVSGGYTF; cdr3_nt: TGTGCCAGCAAAAACGGGAATATGGTTAGTGGTGGCTACACCTTC